This T cell receptor beta chain was obtained from a study of human T cells and chemical hapten exposure (dated by TCRdb to about 2021). Context from the whole study: The libraries were sequenced as a pool, and the TCR yield per sample differed mostly because of small variations in library volumes within the pool. Peripheral blood TCR repertoire changes were tracked in vivo in alopecia patients during primary and secondary sensitization to the hapten diphenylcyclopropenone (DPC).

Library preparation attached unique molecular identifiers to individual cDNA molecules for quantitative, reproducible TCR counting. Each blood RNA sample was used to sequence both TCR alpha and TCR beta chains. Under the source paper's analysis protocol: Samples had a median of approximately 96,000 TCRs, with a range from about 23,224 to 750,000. The Decombinator software suite was used to annotate V, J and CDR3 in the TCR reads. For the PS versus PT1 abundance plots, all samples were subsampled to the same number of TCRs (28,000). TCRs were defined as expanded if absent before sensitization and observed at least eight times at the 2-week time point. The public reads were quality trimmed at Q25 with fastp and then assembled into clones with MiXCR by TCRdb, keeping productive beta chains. Every distinct CDR3 protein forms one entry, paired with its most common genes and DNA. These V and J calls are TCRdb output, not the study's own analysis. The sample profile shows more than 100,000 distinct CDR3 sequences; about 7.7% of them were found once. Together, the top ten hold 1.4% of the sample.

On the study overall, not on this receptor specifically: After repeated subsampling, the strength of the expansion versus patch-test correlation and the threshold at which it became significant changed. No change with DPC sensitization was found in the number of TCRs above 1 in 1000 frequency, and no evidence of global repertoire structure alterations was found.

Total RNA was isolated from unfractionated whole blood collected in Tempus Blood RNA tubes. Five healthy volunteers served as TCR sequencing controls and were bled at day 0, 2 weeks and 6 weeks. The CDR3 starts with the cysteine, ends with the phenylalanine, and has 14 residues. The entry retains the CDR3 DNA only, 42 bases that are in frame from base 1. Looking up the germline V gene yields CDR1 SGHAT and CDR2 FQNNGV. Ends trimmed: V by 5 bases, J by 3 bases; bases unmatched to a gene: 6. Points on this clonotype: Its binding antigen is unknown. No base quality information exists; no much larger clone differs at one position.

The chain is assembled from TRBV11-2 and TRBJ2-7, and 8 junction bases match TRBD1. Sequenced: whole blood. This TCR was recovered from a human donor in good health. Some clones in this sample may be carry-over from other donors' samples. Donor details come from another sample of the same person, matched by shared clones. The CDR3 sequence is CASSKWTGLYEQYF. The sequenced DNA: TGTGCCAGCAGCAAGTGGACAGGGCTCTACGAGCAGTACTTC.